This is a list of T cell receptor beta chains from one sample in a study of T cell repertoires in cytomegalovirus infection. MiXCR was run by TCRdb on the reads, yielding one entry per CDR3 protein. The sample records a few hundred thousand distinct CDR3 sequences, around 9.5% being singletons. The sequencing input was PBMCs. These receptors were obtained from a human donor in good health (CMV status not recorded). Some clones in this sample may be carry-over from other donors' samples. Each CDR3 is given with its conserved first and last residue. A D gene is named only where the DNA matches it firmly. Expanded clones get a size class; other rows say once, few or many, or leave the size out.

CDR3 protein: CASSYEVAGSTDTQYF
CDR3 DNA: TGTGCCAGCAGTTACGAGGTGGCAGGGAGCACAGATACGCAGTATTTT
V gene: TRBV6-5
D gene: NA
J gene: TRBJ2-3
clone size: many

CDR3 protein: CASSKRGGDIQYF
CDR3 DNA: TGTGCCAGCAGCAAGCGGGGGGGGGACATTCAGTACTTC
V gene: TRBV7-6
D gene: TRBD2
J gene: TRBJ2-4
clone size: few

CDR3 protein: CSAIEGAQGNQPQHF
CDR3 DNA: TGCAGTGCTATTGAGGGGGCCCAAGGCAATCAGCCCCAGCATTTT
V gene: TRBV20-1
D gene: TRBD1
J gene: TRBJ1-5
clone size: many

CDR3 protein: CASSPGGGGTDTQYF
CDR3 DNA: TGCGCCAGCAGCCCCGGGGGCGGGGGCACAGATACGCAGTATTTT
V gene: TRBV4-1
D gene: NA
J gene: TRBJ2-3
clone size: many

CDR3 protein: CASSLSLDVNTEAFF
CDR3 DNA: TGTGCCAGCAGCTTATCTCTGGACGTAAACACTGAAGCTTTCTTT
V gene: TRBV11-1
D gene: NA
J gene: TRBJ1-1
clone size: many

CDR3 protein: CASSLDGPPGKLFF
CDR3 DNA: TGTGCCAGCAGTTTAGACGGGCCGCCGGGAAAACTGTTTTTT
V gene: TRBV12-3/TRBV12-4
D gene: NA
J gene: TRBJ1-4
clone size: NA

CDR3 protein: CASSPDRVGNTIYF
CDR3 DNA: TGTGCCAGCAGCCCGGACAGGGTCGGAAACACCATATATTTT
V gene: TRBV12-3/TRBV12-4
D gene: TRBD1
J gene: TRBJ1-3
clone size: NA

CDR3 protein: CASSASWGLYEQYF
CDR3 DNA: TGTGCCAGCAGTGCGTCCTGGGGGCTGTACGAGCAGTACTTC
V gene: TRBV6-2/TRBV6-3
D gene: NA
J gene: TRBJ2-7
clone size: few

CDR3 protein: CASSPRMFRGYTEAFF
CDR3 DNA: TGTGCCAGCAGCCCCCGGATGTTCAGGGGTTACACTGAAGCTTTCTTT
V gene: TRBV6-2/TRBV6-3
D gene: NA
J gene: TRBJ1-1
clone size: NA

CDR3 protein: CASSSQVPNEKLFF
CDR3 DNA: TGTGCCAGCAGTTCACAGGTCCCTAATGAAAAACTGTTTTTT
V gene: TRBV28
D gene: NA
J gene: TRBJ1-4
clone size: many

CDR3 protein: CASRAGLASGELFF
CDR3 DNA: TGTGCCAGCAGAGCGGGACTAGCGTCCGGGGAGCTGTTTTTT
V gene: TRBV2
D gene: TRBD2
J gene: TRBJ2-2
clone size: NA

CDR3 protein: CASSHTGSSYNEQFF
CDR3 DNA: TGTGCCAGCAGCCATACAGGGAGCTCCTACAATGAGCAGTTCTTC
V gene: TRBV12-3/TRBV12-4
D gene: NA
J gene: TRBJ2-1
clone size: few

CDR3 protein: CASSPAGGRETDTQYF
CDR3 DNA: TGTGCCAGCAGCCCAGCCGGCGGGAGGGAAACAGATACGCAGTATTTT
V gene: TRBV4-2
D gene: TRBD2
J gene: TRBJ2-3
clone size: few

CDR3 protein: CATGDGSGANVLTF
CDR3 DNA: TGTGCCACTGGCGACGGCTCTGGGGCCAACGTCCTGACTTTC
V gene: TRBV19
D gene: NA
J gene: TRBJ2-6
clone size: NA

CDR3 protein: CASSLIRESGYTF
CDR3 DNA: TGTGCCAGCAGCTTAATCCGGGAGAGTGGCTACACCTTC
V gene: TRBV7-2
D gene: NA
J gene: TRBJ1-2
clone size: many

CDR3 protein: CASRRTGGPGELFF
CDR3 DNA: TGTGCCAGCAGACGGACAGGGGGCCCCGGGGAGCTGTTTTTT
V gene: TRBV7-6
D gene: TRBD1
J gene: TRBJ2-2
clone size: NA

CDR3 protein: CASSYSGGGNTGELFF
CDR3 DNA: TGTGCCAGCAGTTACTCCGGGGGTGGGAACACCGGGGAGCTGTTTTTT
V gene: TRBV6-8
D gene: NA
J gene: TRBJ2-2
clone size: NA

CDR3 protein: CASSPRAGTSETEQFF
CDR3 DNA: TGTGCCAGCAGCCCAAGGGCCGGGACTAGCGAGACTGAGCAGTTCTTC
V gene: TRBV7-2
D gene: TRBD2
J gene: TRBJ2-1
clone size: NA

CDR3 protein: CASSTHPGTGLTEAFF
CDR3 DNA: TGTGCCAGCAGTACCCACCCCGGGACAGGGCTAACTGAAGCTTTCTTT
V gene: TRBV27
D gene: TRBD1
J gene: TRBJ1-1
clone size: few

CDR3 protein: CASSSLGGRLYNEQFF
CDR3 DNA: TGTGCCAGCAGTTCCCTAGGGGGGCGCCTATACAATGAGCAGTTCTTC
V gene: TRBV6-8
D gene: NA
J gene: TRBJ2-1
clone size: few

CDR3 protein: CASSLGSSATDTQYF
CDR3 DNA: TGTGCCAGCAGTTTGGGGTCTAGCGCCACAGATACGCAGTATTTT
V gene: TRBV28
D gene: NA
J gene: TRBJ2-3
clone size: few

CDR3 protein: CASSLNPGGIDGYTF
CDR3 DNA: TGTGCCAGCAGCTTAAATCCAGGGGGGATAGATGGCTACACCTTC
V gene: TRBV7-2
D gene: TRBD1
J gene: TRBJ1-2
clone size: many

CDR3 protein: CASRETGGEQFF
CDR3 DNA: TGTGCCAGCAGGGAGACAGGGGGTGAGCAGTTCTTC
V gene: TRBV2
D gene: TRBD1
J gene: TRBJ2-1
clone size: NA

CDR3 protein: CASSDEGALTYNEQFF
CDR3 DNA: TGTGCCAGCAGTGACGAGGGAGCACTTACCTACAATGAGCAGTTCTTC
V gene: TRBV6-4
D gene: NA
J gene: TRBJ2-1
clone size: NA

CDR3 protein: CAIRASGGGSYEQYF
CDR3 DNA: TGTGCCATCAGGGCTAGCGGGGGTGGTTCCTACGAGCAGTACTTC
V gene: TRBV10-3
D gene: TRBD2
J gene: TRBJ2-7
clone size: NA

CDR3 protein: CASSPRAGGTETQYF
CDR3 DNA: TGTGCCAGCAGCCCACGGGCGGGTGGGACGGAGACCCAGTACTTC
V gene: TRBV7-2
D gene: NA
J gene: TRBJ2-5
clone size: NA

CDR3 protein: CASSFSDRIFNEQFF
CDR3 DNA: TGTGCCAGCAGCTTTAGTGACAGAATATTCAATGAGCAGTTCTTC
V gene: TRBV7-9
D gene: NA
J gene: TRBJ2-1
clone size: NA

CDR3 protein: CASSLDQVLPLHF
CDR3 DNA: TGTGCCAGCAGCTTAGACCAAGTCCTACCCCTCCACTTT
V gene: TRBV7-2
D gene: NA
J gene: TRBJ1-6
clone size: many

CDR3 protein: CASSSGPWEPQHF
CDR3 DNA: TGTGCCAGTAGTTCGGGACCGTGGGAGCCCCAGCATTTT
V gene: TRBV19
D gene: NA
J gene: TRBJ1-5
clone size: NA

CDR3 protein: CSVGQAPGQGGYEQYF
CDR3 DNA: TGCAGCGTTGGACAGGCTCCGGGACAGGGGGGTTACGAGCAGTACTTC
V gene: TRBV29-1
D gene: TRBD1
J gene: TRBJ2-7
clone size: NA

CDR3 protein: CASSLVVGYNSPLHF
CDR3 DNA: TGTGCCAGCAGCTTAGTGGTAGGATATAATTCACCCCTCCACTTT
V gene: TRBV7-2
D gene: NA
J gene: TRBJ1-6
clone size: many

CDR3 protein: CSARALAASNEQFF
CDR3 DNA: TGCAGTGCTAGAGCACTAGCGGCCAGCAATGAGCAGTTCTTC
V gene: TRBV20-1
D gene: TRBD2
J gene: TRBJ2-1
clone size: few

CDR3 protein: CASLQGQPYEQYF
CDR3 DNA: TGTGCCAGCCTACAGGGACAACCCTACGAGCAGTACTTC
V gene: TRBV25-1
D gene: NA
J gene: TRBJ2-7
clone size: NA

CDR3 protein: CASRPTGLGQPQHF
CDR3 DNA: TGTGCCAGCAGACCAACAGGGTTAGGGCAGCCCCAGCATTTT
V gene: TRBV12-3/TRBV12-4
D gene: NA
J gene: TRBJ1-5
clone size: NA

CDR3 protein: CSARGQETQYF
CDR3 DNA: TGCAGTGCTAGGGGGCAAGAGACCCAGTACTTC
V gene: TRBV20-1
D gene: NA
J gene: TRBJ2-5
clone size: NA

CDR3 protein: CASSHPGTSPIEQFF
CDR3 DNA: TGTGCCAGCAGCCACCCCGGGACTAGTCCTATTGAGCAGTTCTTC
V gene: TRBV4-2
D gene: TRBD2
J gene: TRBJ2-1
clone size: NA

CDR3 protein: CASKGNSNQPQHF
CDR3 DNA: TGTGCCAGCAAAGGGAACAGCAATCAGCCCCAGCATTTT
V gene: TRBV6-6
D gene: NA
J gene: TRBJ1-5
clone size: few

CDR3 protein: CASKPEVMAGANVLTF
CDR3 DNA: TGTGCCAGTAAACCCGAGGTTATGGCTGGGGCCAACGTCCTGACTTTC
V gene: TRBV19
D gene: NA
J gene: TRBJ2-6
clone size: few

CDR3 protein: CSARRDRVFSGYTF
CDR3 DNA: TGCAGTGCTCGCCGGGACAGGGTATTTTCTGGCTACACCTTC
V gene: TRBV20-1
D gene: TRBD1
J gene: TRBJ1-2
clone size: NA

CDR3 protein: CASSSRPKMTEAFF
CDR3 DNA: TGTGCCAGCAGTTCCCGGCCAAAGATGACTGAAGCTTTCTTT
V gene: TRBV12-3/TRBV12-4
D gene: NA
J gene: TRBJ1-1
clone size: NA

CDR3 protein: CASTTGLSGEQYF
CDR3 DNA: TGTGCCAGCACGACGGGACTCAGCGGTGAGCAGTACTTC
V gene: TRBV6-2/TRBV6-3
D gene: NA
J gene: TRBJ2-7
clone size: few

CDR3 protein: CASSPGGTFYNEQFF
CDR3 DNA: TGTGCCAGCAGCCCCGGAGGGACTTTCTACAATGAGCAGTTCTTC
V gene: TRBV7-4
D gene: NA
J gene: TRBJ2-1
clone size: NA

CDR3 protein: CASSLGIHQPQHF
CDR3 DNA: TGTGCCAGCAGCTTAGGCATTCATCAGCCCCAGCATTTT
V gene: TRBV7-2
D gene: NA
J gene: TRBJ1-5
clone size: many

CDR3 protein: CASSQKMTTEAFF
CDR3 DNA: TGCGCCAGCAGCCAAAAGATGACCACTGAAGCTTTCTTT
V gene: TRBV4-1
D gene: NA
J gene: TRBJ1-1
clone size: NA

CDR3 protein: CASSFGTRLRDTDTQYF
CDR3 DNA: TGTGCCAGCAGCTTTGGGACTCGGCTCCGCGACACAGATACGCAGTATTTT
V gene: TRBV7-2
D gene: NA
J gene: TRBJ2-3
clone size: many

CDR3 protein: CASSLSVASGNTGELFF
CDR3 DNA: TGTGCCAGCAGCTTAAGCGTGGCTAGCGGGAACACCGGGGAGCTGTTTTTT
V gene: TRBV7-3
D gene: TRBD2
J gene: TRBJ2-2
clone size: many

CDR3 protein: CASKGARSGELFF
CDR3 DNA: TGTGCCAGCAAGGGGGCGCGGTCCGGGGAGCTGTTTTTT
V gene: TRBV7-6
D gene: TRBD1
J gene: TRBJ2-2
clone size: many

CDR3 protein: CATSIGLQGETQYF
CDR3 DNA: TGTGCCACCAGCATCGGTCTTCAAGGGGAGACCCAGTACTTC
V gene: TRBV15
D gene: NA
J gene: TRBJ2-5
clone size: few

CDR3 protein: CASSLFLTGGAGGANVLTF
CDR3 DNA: TGTGCCAGCAGCTTATTCCTGACAGGGGGCGCGGGAGGGGCCAACGTCCTGACTTTC
V gene: TRBV11-2
D gene: TRBD1
J gene: TRBJ2-6
clone size: NA